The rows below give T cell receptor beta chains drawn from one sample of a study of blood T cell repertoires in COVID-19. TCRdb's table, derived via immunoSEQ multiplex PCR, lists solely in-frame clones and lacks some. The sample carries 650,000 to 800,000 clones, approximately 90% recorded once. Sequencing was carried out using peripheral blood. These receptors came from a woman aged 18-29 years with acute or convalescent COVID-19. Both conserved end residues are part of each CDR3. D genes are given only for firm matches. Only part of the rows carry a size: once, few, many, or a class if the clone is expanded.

CDR3aa: CATSHRAGANVLTF
CDR3nt: TGTGCCACCAGTCACAGGGCTGGGGCCAACGTCCTGACTTTC
v_gene: TRBV24-1
d_gene: NA
abundance: NA
j_gene: TRBJ2-6

CDR3aa: CASSDREGGLGNTEAFF
CDR3nt: TGTGCCAGCAGCGATAGGGAGGGGGGCTTAGGGAACACTGAAGCTTTCTTT
v_gene: TRBV9
d_gene: NA
abundance: NA
j_gene: TRBJ1-1

CDR3aa: CASRPGTGRHEQFF
CDR3nt: TGTGCCAGCAGACCCGGGACAGGGAGGCATGAGCAGTTCTTC
v_gene: TRBV2
d_gene: TRBD1
abundance: once
j_gene: TRBJ2-1

CDR3aa: CASSQTSGGNPLPEAFF
CDR3nt: TGTGCCAGCAGTCAGACTTCAGGGGGCAATCCCCTTCCTGAAGCTTTCTTT
v_gene: TRBV27
d_gene: TRBD1
abundance: NA
j_gene: TRBJ1-1

CDR3aa: CASSQGVRDRGRGQPQHF
CDR3nt: TGTGCCAGCAGCCAAGGCGTCCGGGACAGGGGGCGGGGGCAGCCCCAGCATTTT
v_gene: TRBV3-1/TRBV3-2
d_gene: TRBD1
abundance: NA
j_gene: TRBJ1-5

CDR3aa: CASSIPRETQYF
CDR3nt: TGTGCCAGTAGTATACCACGGGAGACCCAGTACTTC
v_gene: TRBV19
d_gene: NA
abundance: NA
j_gene: TRBJ2-5

CDR3aa: CASSYRGSYEQYF
CDR3nt: TGCGCCAGCAGTTACAGGGGATCCTACGAGCAGTACTTC
v_gene: TRBV5-1
d_gene: TRBD1
abundance: NA
j_gene: TRBJ2-7

CDR3aa: CASSAGRLDGYTF
CDR3nt: TGTGCCAGCAGTGCGGGTAGATTGGATGGCTACACCTTC
v_gene: TRBV2
d_gene: NA
abundance: NA
j_gene: TRBJ1-2

CDR3aa: CASSRSTGGLPETQYF
CDR3nt: TGTGCCAGCAGTCGATCGACAGGGGGCCTTCCAGAGACCCAGTACTTC
v_gene: TRBV7-7
d_gene: TRBD1
abundance: NA
j_gene: TRBJ2-5

CDR3aa: CASSIDRNPDRENTEAFF
CDR3nt: TGTGCCAGTAGTATAGACCGGAACCCCGACAGGGAGAACACTGAAGCTTTCTTT
v_gene: TRBV19
d_gene: TRBD1
abundance: NA
j_gene: TRBJ1-1

CDR3aa: CAWEGQGALGYTF
CDR3nt: TGTGCCTGGGAGGGACAGGGGGCTCTCGGCTACACCTTC
v_gene: TRBV30
d_gene: TRBD1
abundance: once
j_gene: TRBJ1-2

CDR3aa: CASSKAGGRAFF
CDR3nt: TGTGCCAGCAGCAAAGCGGGGGGTAGAGCTTTCTTT
v_gene: TRBV21-1
d_gene: NA
abundance: once
j_gene: TRBJ1-1

CDR3aa: CASSLGQGGGKLFF
CDR3nt: TGTGCCAGCAGCTTGGGACAGGGTGGCGGAAAACTGTTTTTT
v_gene: TRBV5-4
d_gene: TRBD1
abundance: NA
j_gene: TRBJ1-4

CDR3aa: CSVVVREAFF
CDR3nt: TGCAGCGTTGTGGTGAGGGAAGCTTTCTTT
v_gene: TRBV29-1
d_gene: NA
abundance: NA
j_gene: TRBJ1-1

CDR3aa: CASSYPTGSNYGYTF
CDR3nt: TGTGCCAGCAGTTACCCGACAGGATCAAACTATGGCTACACCTTC
v_gene: TRBV6-5
d_gene: NA
abundance: once
j_gene: TRBJ1-2

CDR3aa: CASSGLRQGDYEQYF
CDR3nt: TGTGCCAGCAGTGGCCTCCGACAGGGGGACTACGAGCAGTACTTC
v_gene: TRBV28
d_gene: TRBD1
abundance: NA
j_gene: TRBJ2-7

CDR3aa: CASQPLQGNTIYF
CDR3nt: TGTGCCAGTCAACCATTACAGGGAAACACCATATATTTT
v_gene: TRBV2
d_gene: NA
abundance: NA
j_gene: TRBJ1-3

CDR3aa: CASSKDRANYGYTF
CDR3nt: TGTGCCAGCAGCAAAGACAGGGCGAACTATGGCTACACCTTC
v_gene: TRBV13
d_gene: TRBD1
abundance: NA
j_gene: TRBJ1-2

CDR3aa: CASSTGQGWGYTF
CDR3nt: TGTGCCAGCAGCACAGGACAGGGATGGGGCTACACCTTC
v_gene: TRBV7-9
d_gene: TRBD1
abundance: NA
j_gene: TRBJ1-2

CDR3aa: CASAPGVQNQPQHF
CDR3nt: TGTGCCTCCGCGCCCGGGGTGCAGAATCAGCCCCAGCATTTT
v_gene: TRBV19
d_gene: NA
abundance: NA
j_gene: TRBJ1-5

CDR3aa: CASKTKQTAHYEQYF
CDR3nt: TGTGCCAGCAAAACGAAACAGACAGCGCACTACGAGCAGTACTTC
v_gene: TRBV11-1
d_gene: NA
abundance: NA
j_gene: TRBJ2-7

CDR3aa: CASSSDGGNTEAFF
CDR3nt: TGTGCCAGCAGCTCGGACGGGGGGAACACTGAAGCTTTCTTT
v_gene: TRBV27
d_gene: NA
abundance: NA
j_gene: TRBJ1-1

CDR3aa: CASSREGGKNYGYTF
CDR3nt: TGTGCCAGCAGTCGCGAAGGAGGCAAAAACTATGGCTACACCTTC
v_gene: TRBV27
d_gene: NA
abundance: NA
j_gene: TRBJ1-2

CDR3aa: CASSTRDRGLYGYTF
CDR3nt: TGTGCCAGCAGTACTCGGGACAGGGGGCTCTATGGCTACACCTTC
v_gene: TRBV6-5
d_gene: TRBD1
abundance: NA
j_gene: TRBJ1-2

CDR3aa: CATSDSAGFSAFF
CDR3nt: TGTGCCACCAGTGATTCCGCGGGATTTAGTGCTTTCTTT
v_gene: TRBV24-1
d_gene: NA
abundance: NA
j_gene: TRBJ1-1

CDR3aa: CATSSNRVTGELFF
CDR3nt: TGTGCCACCTCCTCGAACAGGGTTACCGGGGAGCTGTTTTTT
v_gene: TRBV24-1
d_gene: NA
abundance: NA
j_gene: TRBJ2-2

CDR3aa: CASSFPGVPSYEQYF
CDR3nt: TGTGCCAGCAGCTTTCCCGGTGTACCCTCCTACGAGCAGTACTTC
v_gene: TRBV5-6
d_gene: NA
abundance: NA
j_gene: TRBJ2-7

CDR3aa: CATSRGLNYEQYF
CDR3nt: TGTGCCACCTCCCGGGGGTTAAACTACGAGCAGTACTTC
v_gene: TRBV3-1/TRBV3-2
d_gene: NA
abundance: NA
j_gene: TRBJ2-7